Shown below are 17 T cell receptor beta chains from a single sample sequenced in a study of shared clonotypes between healthy human individuals (dated by TCRdb to about 2020). Library preparation used the immunoSEQ multiplex PCR assay. Here the immuneACCESS table is served through TCRdb, limited to in-frame sequences with V and J called. Missing clones are a known gap in these copies; in checked studies unresolved V genes cover under half, and the rest lacks a known reason. Recorded for this sample are about 120,000 clones; about 70% of them occurred a single time. The ten top clones hold 20% to 25% of the sample. Sequences were obtained from memory CD8+ T cells sorted from blood. In the paper's terms, the cell subset or site label means: CD45RO+ cells pooled with CCR7-negative TemRA cells. These receptor sequences come from a woman under 40 in good health.

The V gene is TRBV27, the J gene TRBJ1-2; D is perhaps TRBD1 (6 bases). This CDR3 contains 14 residues. Trimming took off 5 bases at V and 4 bases at J, with 14 bases between the two ends. Germline V lookup: CDR1 MNHEY, CDR2 SMNVEV (reference sequence). CDR3 region: CASSPRRGLYGYTF. The CDR3 region has the DNA TGTGCCAGCAGTCCCCGCAGGGGCCTCTATGGCTACACCTTC.

The rearrangement uses TRBV7-8 and TRBJ2-5; tentative D call: TRBD2 (6 bases). The CDR3 contains 12 residues. In germline, CDR1 is SGHVS, CDR2 FQNEAQ. V was clipped by 8 bases and J by 3 bases, with 10 bases between them. The CDR3 here is CASRRGKETQYF. The CDR3 DNA is TGTGCCAGCCGTCGGGGGAAAGAGACCCAGTACTTC.

The chain links TRBV9 to TRBJ2-5; D might be TRBD1 (6 bases). The CDR3 extends over 15 amino acids. CDR1 and CDR2 from the germline V gene are SGDLS and YYNGEE. V lost 0 bases and J 11 bases, leaving 20 bases between the germline ends. CDR3 residues: CASSVVTGSLGEQYF. Written as DNA, the CDR3 is TGTGCCAGCAGCGTAGTGACAGGTAGTCTGGGGGAGCAGTACTTC.

The chain uses TRBV6-1 and TRBJ2-7, with TRBD2 matching 7 bases. V was pared by 6 bases and J by 4 bases, with 6 bases of the junction left unmatched. Germline CDR1 and CDR2: MNHNS and SASEGT. The CDR3 length is 13 residues. The CDR3 region has the DNA TGTGCCAGCAGCAAATCGGGGGGTTACGAGCAGTACTTC. Its translation: CASSKSGGYEQYF.

This chain joins TRBV11-2 and TRBJ2-7; D remains unclear. The length of the CDR3 is 12 residues. Germline V lookup: CDR1 SGHAT, CDR2 FQNNGV. The germline V and J ends were trimmed by 2 bases and 3 bases, with 5 bases remaining between them. The CDR3 sequence is CASSLNSYEQYF. DNA of the CDR3: TGTGCCAGCAGCTTAAATAGCTACGAGCAGTACTTC.

This rearrangement joins TRBV27 to TRBJ2-1, with 7 bases lining up with TRBD2. This CDR3 spans 13 amino acids. CDR1 and CDR2 from the germline V gene are MNHEY and SMNVEV (reference sequence). V trimming: 3 bases; J trimming: 8 bases; junction bases outside the gene matches: 4. In DNA, the CDR3 is TGTGCCAGCAGTTTGACTAGCTTTCATGAGCAGTTCTTC. It yields the protein CASSLTSFHEQFF.

At least ten counts were recorded for this clone. The CDR3 DNA follows: TGTGCCAGCAGTAGGAGGGGAACAGGCCCGGGGACCGGGGAGCTGTTTTTT. Its protein is CASSRRGTGPGTGELFF. The chain couples TRBV21-1 to TRBJ2-2; TRBD2, as called in the table, went unchecked against the DNA. TRBV21-1 is classified as a pseudogene. The CDR3 consists of 17 residues.

This chain's CDR3 is CASSPRGAFQETQYF. CDR3 in DNA: TGTGCCAGCAGTCCAAGGGGAGCCTTCCAAGAGACCCAGTACTTC. The J gene is TRBJ2-5, the V gene TRBV28, with D possibly being TRBD1 or TRBD2 (5 bases each). Germline values: CDR1 MDHEN, CDR2 SYDVKM. V lost 5 bases to trimming and J lost 1 base, with 14 bases between them. CDR3 length: 15 residues.

The chain uses TRBV7-9 and TRBJ2-6; 8 bases align to TRBD1. The V segment lost 9 bases and the J segment 0 bases; nucleotides outside the gene matches: 7. The CDR3 has 16 amino acids. In germline, CDR1 is SEHNR, CDR2 FQNEAQ (reference sequence). The CDR3 bases are TGTGCCAGAGGGACAGGACTCCTCTCTGGGGCCAACGTCCTGACTTTC. As protein: CARGTGLLSGANVLTF.

The genes are TRBV6-1 and TRBJ2-3; 7 positions match TRBD1. V lost 5 bases and J lost 6; bases outside the gene matches: 11. CDR1 and CDR2 from the germline V gene are MNHNS and SASEGT. This CDR3 has 15 amino acids. CDR3 protein: CASSLSTEGADTQYF. CDR3 nucleotide sequence: TGTGCCAGCAGTCTTTCGACCGAGGGGGCGGATACGCAGTATTTT.

The chain employs TRBV27 and TRBJ1-3; D is unresolved. The V end lost 5 bases, the J end lost 1 base, and 9 bases lay between the germline ends. Germline lookup yields CDR1 MNHEY and CDR2 SMNVEV (reference sequence). The CDR3 runs to 14 residues. The CDR3 DNA follows: TGTGCCAGCAGTAAAGGGATGTCTGGAAACACCATATATTTT. It encodes CASSKGMSGNTIYF.

The V gene is TRBV25-1, the J gene TRBJ2-5; D gene ambiguous. TRBJ2-7 explains the end of the DNA better; the J call may be wrong. This CDR3 contains 13 residues. Germline V gives CDR1 MGHDK, CDR2 SYGVNS. The CDR3 DNA sequence: TGTGCCAGCAGTGATGAGAGACTCTACGAGCAGTACTTC. Protein sequence: CASSDERLYEQYF.

This clone was found a few times. V is TRBV28 and J is TRBJ2-1; D possibly corresponds to TRBD2 (6 bases). V was shortened by 2 bases and J by 5 bases, with 13 bases between the two germline ends. The CDR3 has 15 amino acids. Germline assignment: CDR1 MDHEN and CDR2 SYDVKM. The DNA for the CDR3 is TGTGCCAGCAGTTTAATCCCGGCGGGAAACAATGAGCAGTTCTTC. Amino acid sequence: CASSLIPAGNNEQFF.

The chain links TRBV6-6 to TRBJ1-1; D not resolved. The CDR3 contains 14 residues. CDR1 MNHNY and CDR2 SVGAGI come from the germline V gene (reference sequence). V lost 6 bases to trimming and J lost 1 base, with 12 bases between them. This CDR3 reads CASSPAESNTEAFF. In nucleotides, the CDR3 is TGTGCCAGCAGCCCCGCCGAGTCGAACACTGAAGCTTTCTTT.

V usage is TRBV6-6 and J usage is TRBJ2-3, with a weak D call TRBD2 (5 bases). V lost 2 bases and J lost 0, with 12 bases in between. This CDR3 contains 16 residues. CDR1 is MNHNY and CDR2 is SVGAGI in the germline V gene (reference sequence). This CDR3 is CASSYTGGRSTDTQYF. The CDR3 DNA reads as TGTGCCAGCAGTTACACTGGCGGGCGTAGCACAGATACGCAGTATTTT.

The chain carries TRBV27 and TRBJ1-2; 8 nucleotides line up with TRBD1. The germline gives CDR1 MNHEY, CDR2 SMNVEV (reference sequence). V gave up 6 bases and J gave up 5 bases; unmatched junction bases: 5. CDR3 length equals 13 residues. This CDR3 is CASRQGAGYGYTF. CDR3 nucleotide sequence: TGTGCCAGCAGGCAGGGGGCGGGGTATGGCTACACCTTC.

This chain joins TRBV19 and TRBJ2-5; 13 nucleotides agree with TRBD2. The CDR3 covers 14 residues. Germline V gene sequence: CDR1 LNHDA, CDR2 SQIVND (reference sequence). V was clipped by 7 bases and J by 9 bases; unmatched bases: 8. This CDR3 reads CASTGLAGVEAQYF. CDR3 DNA: TGTGCCAGTACTGGACTAGCGGGAGTTGAGGCCCAGTACTTC.